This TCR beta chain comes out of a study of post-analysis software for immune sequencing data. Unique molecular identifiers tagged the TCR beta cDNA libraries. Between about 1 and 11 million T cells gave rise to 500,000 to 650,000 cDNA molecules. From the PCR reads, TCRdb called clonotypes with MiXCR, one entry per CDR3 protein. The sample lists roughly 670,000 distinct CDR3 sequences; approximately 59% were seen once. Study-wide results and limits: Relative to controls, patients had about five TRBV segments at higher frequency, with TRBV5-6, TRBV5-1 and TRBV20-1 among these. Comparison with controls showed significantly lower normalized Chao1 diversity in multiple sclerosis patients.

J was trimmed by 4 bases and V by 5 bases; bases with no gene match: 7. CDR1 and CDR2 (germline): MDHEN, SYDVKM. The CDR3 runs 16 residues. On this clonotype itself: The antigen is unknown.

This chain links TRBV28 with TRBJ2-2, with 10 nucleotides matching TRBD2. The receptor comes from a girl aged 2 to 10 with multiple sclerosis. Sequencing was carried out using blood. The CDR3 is CASSLAGAPGTGELFF. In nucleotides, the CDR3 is TGTGCCAGCAGTCTAGCGGGAGCCCCGGGCACCGGGGAGCTGTTTTTT.